The text below deals with one T cell receptor beta chain. This clone was seen once. Its antigen remains undetermined. One base away there is no much larger clone; base qualities are not given. These data come from a study of blood T cell repertoires in COVID-19 (dated by TCRdb to the early 2020s). Background for the entire study: Collaborator samples came from the United States, Italy and Spain and covered acute and convalescent phases of COVID-19. Samples came from the ongoing ImmuneRACE study (first 160 participants) plus 1,254 subjects from 6 global collaborators. A de-identified subject ID, COVID-19 status, age in years and sex were almost always included in the sample metadata. Where HLA class I and class II types were available, the types were taken from metadata supplied by the sample provider, not from assay-based typing. A freely available public database, intended as a resource for researchers studying the immune response to SARS-CoV-2, is where the repertoires were released. The material from the prospective study consisted of cDNA or gDNA derived from T cells, B-cell-depleted T cells, or PBMCs. Deeply sampled blood TCRbeta repertoires from subjects exposed to, actively infected with, or recovered from COVID-19 were included in the dataset. On the study overall, not on this receptor specifically: Clinical and demographic metadata were provided uncurated, with the amount varying by source and participant.

TCRbeta CDR3 regions were amplified from genomic DNA by means of the immunoSEQ Assay, a bias-controlled multiplex PCR. Under the source paper's analysis protocol: The number of nucleated cells in each sample was estimated from the amplification of reference gene primers within the assay. To quantify the absolute abundance of each unique TCRbeta CDR3 rearrangement, sequence reads were collapsed and filtered. For each sample, productive Simpson clonality was calculated by taking the square root of Simpson's diversity index across productive rearrangements. In its TCRdb copy, this immuneACCESS table keeps in-frame sequences only and misses some clones. Where compared with another copy, unresolved V genes explain less than half of these, and the others have no known cause. The V and J calls and the clone size are those of that table, but D and trimming were determined from the DNA. This sample comprises over 65,000 clones, 75% to 90% of them detected only once. 27% of the sample belongs to the ten largest clones.

Whole blood was collected in K2EDTA tubes by collaborating institutions according to the institutions' own protocols. For TCRbeta analysis, collaborator samples were shipped as frozen whole blood, as isolated PBMCs, or as DNA extracted from either sample type. CDR1 MGHDK and CDR2 SYGVNS were looked up in the germline V gene. V and J are truncated by 0 bases and 4 bases respectively, leaving an intervening sequence of 15 bases. The CDR3 holds 16 amino acids from the cysteine to the phenylalanine. Only the CDR3 region is kept as DNA, spanning 48 bases read in frame from base 1. The TCR originated in a man over 45 with active or convalescent COVID-19. Recombination connected TRBV25-1 to TRBJ1-2; a weak D assignment points to TRBD1 (5 bases agree). Sequencing input: peripheral blood. CDR3 region: CASSEYGGESRYGYTF. The sequenced DNA: TGTGCCAGCAGTGAATACGGGGGGGAGAGCCGCTATGGCTACACCTTC.